One sample yielded the 18 T cell receptor beta chains listed below, sequenced in a study of regulatory T cells in long-lasting Graves disease. With iRepertoire HTBI primers and Arm-PCR of CDR3 regions, TCR beta libraries were built. In TCRdb, the multiplex PCR reads were re-called with MiXCR into one record per CDR3 protein. Found here are 550,000 to 600,000 distinct CDR3 sequences, 15% to 20% of them singletons; the top ten hold around 12%. Specified time point: newly diagnosed GD, antithyroid drugs for less than 3 months. TCR sequences were obtained from RNA taken from PBMCs. The same data also went into a second study, on T cells in Graves' hyperthyroidism and ophthalmopathy.

The specimen was peripheral blood mononuclear cells (PBMCs), collected at new diagnosis, from a patient treated with antithyroid drugs. These receptor sequences come from a man aged 18-30 years with Graves disease.

The chain uses TRBV11-2 and TRBJ2-3; 13 bases map to TRBD2. Trimming removed 5 bases from V and 8 bases from J; junction bases left unmatched: 10. Germline CDR1 SGHAT, CDR2 FQNNGV. The CDR3 has 16 residues. The chain's CDR3 is CASSTGLAGAGATQYF. In DNA form, the CDR3 reads TGTGCCAGCAGCACCGGACTAGCGGGAGCCGGGGCTACGCAGTATTTT.

The chain employs TRBV6-2 or TRBV6-3 and TRBJ1-1; D is unresolved. The CDR3 has 14 amino acids. The V and J ends lost 2 bases and 0 bases respectively, with 7 bases between them. CDR1 is MNHEY, CDR2 SVGEGT, per germline. The CDR3 DNA is TGTGCCAGCAGTTACGACGGGTTGAACACTGAAGCTTTCTTT. Translating gives CASSYDGLNTEAFF.

This clonotype was seen at least ten times. The rearrangement uses TRBV12-3 or TRBV12-4 and TRBJ2-2; TRBD2 might be the D (6 bases). CDR3 length equals 14 residues. Between the trimmed V and J ends, which lost 6 bases and 3 bases, there was a span of 11 bases. The chain's CDR3 is CASRPGEYTGELFF. DNA of the CDR3: TGTGCCAGCAGACCGGGAGAGTACACCGGGGAGCTGTTTTTT.

The V call is TRBV9, the J call TRBJ2-7, with 7 nucleotides matching TRBD1. The germline V gene encodes CDR1 SGDLS and CDR2 YYNGEE. J gave up 0 bases and V 1 base, and 7 bases lay outside the gene matches. The CDR3 is made up of 16 amino acids. DNA for the CDR3: TGTGCCAGCAGCGTAAGCCGGGACAGCAGCTCCTACGAGCAGTACTTC. Translated: CASSVSRDSSSYEQYF.

This clonotype occurred many times. The rearrangement uses TRBV7-8 and TRBJ2-3; D is perhaps TRBD2 (7 bases). Germline values: CDR1 SGHVS, CDR2 FQNEAQ. Trimming left V 5 bases short and J 2 bases short, with 11 bases between. This CDR3 region has 14 residues. CDR3 in DNA: TGTGCCAGCAGCCCACGGGGGGCCACAGATACGCAGTATTTT. Its translation is CASSPRGATDTQYF.

This clonotype was recorded at least ten times. The rearrangement joins TRBV6-9 to TRBJ2-7, with TRBD2 as a possible D gene (5 bases). The CDR3 is 14 amino acids. CDR1 is MNHGY and CDR2 is SVAAGI in the germline V gene. V was clipped by 3 bases and J by 1 base, with 10 bases between them. The CDR3 DNA follows: TGTGCCAGCAGTTACGAGGGCCAATCCTACGAGCAGTACTTC. It specifies CASSYEGQSYEQYF.

The rearrangement links TRBV12-3 or TRBV12-4 to TRBJ1-1, with TRBD1 matching 10 bases. This CDR3 is built from 15 residues. Germline trimming cut 5 bases from V and 5 bases from J; bases unmatched to any gene: 8. This CDR3 is CASSPDRGHSTEAFF. In nucleotides, the CDR3 is TGTGCCAGCAGTCCCGACAGGGGGCATAGTACTGAAGCTTTCTTT.

The chain joins TRBV29-1 to TRBJ1-3, with 9 bases that match TRBD1. This CDR3 is 13 amino acids long. Germline V gene data show CDR1 as SQVTM and CDR2 as ANQGSEA. V was clipped by 7 bases and J by 4 bases; unmatched bases: 5. CDR3 loop: CSAQGAGGNTIYF. CDR3 in DNA: TGCAGCGCACAGGGGGCGGGAGGAAACACCATATATTTT.

This clonotype was counted at least ten times. The J gene is TRBJ2-7, the V gene TRBV28, with D hard to call. CDR1 and CDR2 from the germline V gene are MDHEN and SYDVKM. The CDR3 has 13 residues. The ends were cut back, 8 bases at V and 2 bases at J, with 13 bases in the middle. CDR3 loop: CASSLVQAYEQYF. The CDR3 DNA follows: TGTGCCAGCTCCTTGGTCCAGGCCTACGAGCAGTACTTC.

V and J are TRBV25-1 and TRBJ2-4, with unresolved D. Germline CDR1 reads MGHDK; CDR2 reads SYGVNS. Trimming stripped 2 bases from V and 0 bases from J, with 8 bases between. The CDR3 is 15 amino acids. CDR3 bases: TGTGCCAGCAGTGAAACCCTTCTAGCCAAAAACATTCAGTACTTC. It translates to CASSETLLAKNIQYF.

Of note for this clonotype: Being one base from a much bigger clone, this may be a read error. The chain joins TRBV2 to TRBJ1-3, with D maybe TRBD1 (5 bases). This CDR3 is built from 15 residues. CDR1 and CDR2 from the germline V gene are SNHLY and FYNNEI. The CDR3 loop is CASSEAGGSGTTIYF. In DNA, the CDR3 is TGTGCCAGCAGTGAAGCTGGGGGATCTGGAACCACCATATATTTT.

This clonotype was counted only a few times. V gene TRBV15 combines with J gene TRBJ1-1; D remains ambiguous. CDR1 LNHNV and CDR2 YYDKDF come from the germline V gene (reference sequence). Trimming left V 2 bases short and J 1 base short, with 14 bases between. There are 16 residues in the CDR3. The CDR3 DNA follows: TGTGCCACCAGCAGACCTATAGGGAGAGCGAACACTGAAGCTTTCTTT. This codes for CATSRPIGRANTEAFF.

The chain joins TRBV6-2 or TRBV6-3 to TRBJ2-3; D not certain. This CDR3 spans 16 amino acids. Per germline, CDR1 MNHEY and CDR2 SVGEGT. With 6 bases removed from V and 0 bases from J, the gap between germline ends came to 16 bases. The CDR3 coding sequence is TGTGCCAGCAGCCCCCGTCATGAATCTAGCACAGATACGCAGTATTTT. Translation gives CASSPRHESSTDTQYF.

V is TRBV28 and J is TRBJ2-7; 9 nucleotides agree with TRBD2. V lost 10 bases, J lost 7 bases, and 17 bases stayed unmatched. Per the germline V gene, CDR1 is MDHEN and CDR2 is SYDVKM. The CDR3 extends over 15 amino acids. Here the CDR3 reads CATNMAGGGNWEQYF. The CDR3 DNA reads TGTGCCACAAATATGGCGGGAGGGGGTAACTGGGAGCAGTACTTC.

This sequence joins TRBV19 and TRBJ1-2, with D possibly TRBD1 on 5 matching bases. This CDR3 is 11 amino acids long. The V end lost 10 bases, the J end lost 4 bases, and 10 bases lay between the germline ends. The germline gives CDR1 LNHDA, CDR2 SQIVND (reference sequence). CDR3 coding DNA: TGTGCCACCCAAGACAGCTATGGCTACACCTTC. This sequence encodes CATQDSYGYTF.

The rearrangement links TRBV6-4 to TRBJ1-1, with D maybe TRBD1 (6 bases). CDR1 and CDR2 (germline): MRHNA, SNTAGT. CDR3 size: 15 residues. The V and J ends lost 0 bases and 0 bases respectively, with 8 bases between them. For the CDR3, the DNA is TGTGCCAGCAGTGACTCCGGGACACTGAACACTGAAGCTTTCTTT. Its protein is CASSDSGTLNTEAFF.

This clonotype has ten or more counts. CDR3 DNA: TGTGCCTGGAGTGGGGGGGCGCTGAGCAATCAGCCCCAGCATTTT. Translating it yields CAWSGGALSNQPQHF. The chain uses TRBV30 and TRBJ1-5; the D gene is possibly TRBD1 (6 bases). V lost 1 base to trimming and J lost 1 base, with 11 bases between them. The germline CDR1 and CDR2 sequences are GTSNPN and SVGIG (reference sequence). CDR3 size: 15 residues.

This clonotype was recorded at least ten times. This chain connects TRBV6-1 to TRBJ1-6; TRBD1 agrees at 8 bases. The trim removed 6 bases at V and 7 bases at J, leaving 8 bases unmatched. Per the germline V gene, CDR1 is MNHNS and CDR2 is SASEGT. This CDR3 region has 15 residues. CDR3 DNA: TGTGCCAGCAGAGAGACCGGGACAGGAAATTCACCCCTCCACTTT. It yields the protein CASRETGTGNSPLHF.